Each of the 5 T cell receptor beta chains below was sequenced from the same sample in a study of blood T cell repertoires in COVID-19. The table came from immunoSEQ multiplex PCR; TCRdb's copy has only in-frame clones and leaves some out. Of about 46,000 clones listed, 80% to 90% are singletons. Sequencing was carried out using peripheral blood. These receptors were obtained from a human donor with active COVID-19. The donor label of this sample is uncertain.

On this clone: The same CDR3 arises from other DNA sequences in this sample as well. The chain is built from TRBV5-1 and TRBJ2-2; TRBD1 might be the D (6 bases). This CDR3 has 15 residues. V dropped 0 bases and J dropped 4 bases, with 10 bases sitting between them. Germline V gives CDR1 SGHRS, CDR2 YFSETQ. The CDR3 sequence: CASSLVRGGTGELFF. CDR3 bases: TGCGCCAGCAGCTTGGTGAGAGGGGGCACCGGGGAGCTGTTTTTT. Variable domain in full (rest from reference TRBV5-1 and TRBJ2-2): KAGVTQTPRYLIKTRGQQVTLSCSPISGHRSVSWYQQTPGQGLQFLFEYFSETQRNKGNFPGRFSGRQFSNSRSEMNVSTLELGDSALYLCASSLVRGGTGELFFGEGSRLTVL.

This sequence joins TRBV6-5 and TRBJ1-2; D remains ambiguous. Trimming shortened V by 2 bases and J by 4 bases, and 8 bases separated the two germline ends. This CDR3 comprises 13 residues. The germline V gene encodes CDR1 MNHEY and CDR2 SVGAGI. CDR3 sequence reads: CASSYEVSYGYTF. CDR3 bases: TGTGCCAGCAGTTACGAGGTGTCCTATGGCTACACCTTC.

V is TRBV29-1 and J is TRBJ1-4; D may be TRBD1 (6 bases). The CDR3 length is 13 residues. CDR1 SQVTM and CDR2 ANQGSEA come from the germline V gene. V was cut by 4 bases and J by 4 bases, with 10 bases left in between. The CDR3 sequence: CSVGGLGNEKLFF. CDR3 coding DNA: TGCAGCGTTGGGGGGCTGGGTAATGAAAAACTGTTTTTT. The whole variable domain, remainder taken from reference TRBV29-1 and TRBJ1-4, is SAVISQKPSRDICQRGTSLTIQCQVDSQVTMMFWYRQQPGQSLTLIATANQGSEATYESGFVIDKFPISRPNLTFSTLTVSNMSPEDSSIYLCSVGGLGNEKLFFGSGTQLSVL.

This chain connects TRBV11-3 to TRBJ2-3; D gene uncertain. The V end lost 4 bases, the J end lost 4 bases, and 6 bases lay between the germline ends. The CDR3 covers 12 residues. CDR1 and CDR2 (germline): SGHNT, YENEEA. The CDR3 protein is CASSSGADTQYF. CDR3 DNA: TGTGCCAGCAGCTCAGGCGCAGATACGCAGTATTTT.

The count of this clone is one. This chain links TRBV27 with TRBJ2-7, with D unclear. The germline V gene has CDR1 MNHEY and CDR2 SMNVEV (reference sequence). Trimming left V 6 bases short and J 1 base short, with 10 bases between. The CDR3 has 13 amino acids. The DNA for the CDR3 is TGTGCCAGCAGCACGACGCGGTCCTACGAGCAGTACTTC. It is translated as CASSTTRSYEQYF.